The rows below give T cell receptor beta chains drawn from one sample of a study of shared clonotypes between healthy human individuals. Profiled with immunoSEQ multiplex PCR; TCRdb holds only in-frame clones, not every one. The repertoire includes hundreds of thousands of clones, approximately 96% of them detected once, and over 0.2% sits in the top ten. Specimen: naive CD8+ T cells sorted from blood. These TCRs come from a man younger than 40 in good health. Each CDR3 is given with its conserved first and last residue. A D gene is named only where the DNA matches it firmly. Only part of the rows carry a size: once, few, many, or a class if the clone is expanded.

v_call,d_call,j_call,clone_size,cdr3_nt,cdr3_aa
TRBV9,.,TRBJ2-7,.,TGTGCCAGCAGCGTAGTCCGCGAGGCAGCCGCGGACGAGCAGTACTTC,CASSVVREAAADEQYF
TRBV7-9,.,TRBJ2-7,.,TGTGCCAGCAGCTTCGGAGGTCTCTACGAGCAGTACTTC,CASSFGGLYEQYF
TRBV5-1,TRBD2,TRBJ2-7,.,TGCGCCAGCAGCTTGGCAGCGGGGGAGCACTACGAGCAGTACTTC,CASSLAAGEHYEQYF
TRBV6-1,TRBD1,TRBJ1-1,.,TGTGCCAGCACGACGACAGGGGCGAACACTGAAGCTTTCTTT,CASTTTGANTEAFF
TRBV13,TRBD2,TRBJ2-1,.,TGTGCCAGCAGCTCCGGAACCGGGGAGGGGAATGAGCAGTTCTTC,CASSSGTGEGNEQFF
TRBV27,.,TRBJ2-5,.,TGTGCCAGCAGCTTGGGGGAGACCCAGTACTTC,CASSLGETQYF
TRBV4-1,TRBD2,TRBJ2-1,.,TGCGCCAGCAGCCAAATAGCGGGATCCTACAATGAGCAGTTCTTC,CASSQIAGSYNEQFF
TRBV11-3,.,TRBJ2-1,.,TGTGCCAGCAGCTTGGGGGGGGCTCGGGAGCAGTTCTTC,CASSLGGAREQFF
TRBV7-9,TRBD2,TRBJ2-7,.,TGTGCCAGCAGCCCCCCCGGGACTAGCGAGTACGAGCAGTACTTC,CASSPPGTSEYEQYF
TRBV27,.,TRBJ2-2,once,TGTGCCAGCACAAAGAGGGGTACCGGGGAGCTGTTTTTT,CASTKRGTGELFF
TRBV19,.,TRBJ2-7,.,TGTGCCACCCCAGTAGGAGGTCAGGCGCGGATTGAAGAATACGAGCAGTACTTC,CATPVGGQARIEEYEQYF
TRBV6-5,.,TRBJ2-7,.,TGTGCCAGCAGTTACTCGATTATGGACTTCTACGAGCAGTACTTC,CASSYSIMDFYEQYF
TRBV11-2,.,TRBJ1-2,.,TGTGCCAGCAGCCGACTGGACAGTAATGACGACTATGGCTACACCTTC,CASSRLDSNDDYGYTF
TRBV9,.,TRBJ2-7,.,TGTGCCAGCAGCGTAGACGGCTCCTACGAGCAGTACTTC,CASSVDGSYEQYF
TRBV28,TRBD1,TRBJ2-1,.,TGTGCCAGCAGTGGGACAGGGGCCCTCGATGAGCAGTTCTTC,CASSGTGALDEQFF